This TCR beta chain stems from a study of blood T cells in healthy people across ages. The second PCR ran roughly 7 to 11 cycles with a sample-barcoded 5' primer and J-beta primers. Each cDNA molecule received a tag from a template-switch adaptor that had 12 random nucleotides. TCRdb reprocessed the 5' RACE reads with MiXCR, giving one entry per CDR3 protein. The table has about 640,000 distinct CDR3 sequences, 58% seen once; the top ten hold over 35%. Whole-study findings and limits: What prevented conclusive comparison of naive and antigen-experienced cells was that PBMCs were unsorted.

With regard to this clonotype: Its target is unknown.

The receptor comes from a man in his sixties in good health. The sample consisted of blood.

In nucleotides, the CDR3 is TGTGCCACCTCATGGGGGGCCAGTGGCTACACCTTC. It encodes CATSWGASGYTF. This rearrangement joins TRBV25-1 to TRBJ1-2; the D gene is possibly TRBD1 (6 bases). Trimming shortened V by 10 bases and J by 7 bases, and 16 bases separated the two germline ends. This CDR3 region has 12 residues. Germline V gene data show CDR1 as MGHDK and CDR2 as SYGVNS.